Below, one T cell receptor beta chain is given with its context. The table lists this clonotype with a few counts. Its antigen remains unidentified. Per-base qualities were not stored, and no clone one base away is much larger. Ficoll-Paque density gradient centrifugation was the method used to isolate PBMCs. CDR1 is given as SGHRS and CDR2 as YFSETQ, both from the germline V gene. Measured from the cysteine to the phenylalanine, the CDR3 is 15 residues long. Left in the record is the CDR3 DNA by itself, 45 bases read in frame from the first base. V drops 5 bases and J drops 6 bases, leaving 18 bases in between. The source of the sample is a study of T-cell memory formation after mild COVID-19 (dated by TCRdb to the early 2020s). For the study in its entirety: TCR sequence clusters from the two donors were found to be largely donor specific. The cohort was made up of two young adult volunteers, one female and one male, who were previously healthy. In a couple of donors, T-cell clones that expanded and contracted after mild COVID-19 were tracked by sequencing TCRalpha and TCRbeta repertoires over time. The paper as a whole reports these results and caveats: SARS-CoV-2 specificity of the second-wave clones peaking on day 37 was not confirmed. Only two mild cases were covered in the study, and larger cohorts including severe cases with pre-infection samples were considered necessary. Contracting CD4+ clones appeared mostly in the CM and EM memory subsets, whereas CD8+ clones were enriched in EMRA. Some responding clones were detected in pre-infection memory, suggesting pre-existing cross-reactive memory T cells joined the SARS-CoV-2 response. From day 15 to 85, contracting clones showed balanced CD4/CD8 phenotypes, whereas a second wave of clones that expanded from day 15 to 37 leaned towards CD4+.

The sample was run on an Illumina NovaSeq 6000. Using 5'RACE with constant-segment primers, TCRalpha and TCRbeta cDNA libraries were constructed, with sample barcodes and unique molecular identifiers added in the process. RNA was extracted from every sample with Trizol reagent. Libraries were amplified in two PCR steps, with a second sample barcode and Illumina TruSeq adapters added in the second step. Sequencing of libraries was performed on an Illumina NovaSeq with 2 x 150 bp paired-end reads. The source study handled its data this way. Demultiplexing of reads and collapsing into UMI-guided consensus sequences were performed with migec v1.2.7. Using mixcr v2.1.11, UMI consensuses were aligned to TRA and TRB V and J templates and then assembled into clonotypes. A clonotype was counted as expanded or contracted only if both edgeR and NoisET called the change significant, with noise models trained on biological replicates. For edgeR calls, the cutoffs were a false discovery rate-adjusted p below 0.01 and a log2 fold-change threshold of 1. PCA with hierarchical clustering of max-normalized trajectories of the 1000 most abundant clonotypes was used as exploratory dynamics analysis. Separately sequenced CD4+ and CD8+ repertoires were used to assign a CD4 or CD8 phenotype to each responding clone. Through fastp at Q25 and MiXCR, TCRdb rebuilt clones from the public reads, retaining in-frame beta chains. Under each unique CDR3 protein, matching rows form one entry showing the most common genes and DNA. The V and J calls were not made by the authors but by TCRdb's processing. The sample table lists hundreds of thousands of distinct CDR3 sequences, 20% of them with a count of one. Clones ranked in the top ten supply roughly a fifth of the sample.

The chain uses TRBV5-1 and TRBJ1-5; TRBD1 is a possible D gene, resting on 6 matching bases. The sample comprised PBMCs or a T cell subset sorted from them (not recorded which). The receptor was derived from a man aged 18 to 30 who had mild COVID-19 (a few samples of this study predate the infection). The sample titles of this study are shuffled in the database, so cell type and time point are left out; the donor was told from shared clones. The DNA sequence is given as TGCGCCAGCAGTCTGAGGGGGGCCGCGGGTCAGCCCCAGCATTTT. Its protein reads: CASSLRGAAGQPQHF.